Presented here are 30 T cell receptor beta chains from one specimen sequenced in a study of blood T cell repertoires in COVID-19. TCRdb's table, derived via immunoSEQ multiplex PCR, lists solely in-frame clones and lacks some. The repertoire has roughly 20,000 clones, around nine tenths of them found once; the top ten carry more than 9.5%. The sequencing input was peripheral blood. These receptors were obtained from a human donor in a cohort sampled during active COVID-19.

The chain employs TRBV28 and TRBJ2-7, with 9 bases that match TRBD2. The J segment lost 2 bases and the V segment lost 5 bases, leaving 10 bases of the junction unmatched. The CDR3 length is 16 residues. Looked up from germline, CDR1 is MDHEN and CDR2 is SYDVKM. CDR3 DNA sequence: TGTGCCAGCAGTGGGCGCGCGGGAGGGCCCCCCTACGAGCAGTACTTC. Amino acid sequence: CASSGRAGGPPYEQYF.

The chain combines TRBV5-1 with TRBJ1-2; D remains ambiguous. This CDR3 comprises 12 residues. The germline V gene has CDR1 SGHRS and CDR2 YFSETQ. V gave up 4 bases and J gave up 6 bases, with 10 bases separating them. The CDR3 sequence is CASSLASDGYTF. CDR3 sequence (DNA): TGCGCCAGCAGCCTGGCAAGCGATGGCTACACCTTC. The whole variable domain, filled in from reference TRBV5-1 and TRBJ1-2, reads KAGVTQTPRYLIKTRGQQVTLSCSPISGHRSVSWYQQTPGQGLQFLFEYFSETQRNKGNFPGRFSGRQFSNSRSEMNVSTLELGDSALYLCASSLASDGYTFGSGTRLTVV.

The rearrangement joins TRBV19 to TRBJ1-5; D ambiguous. This CDR3 has 13 residues. Germline-derived CDR1 and CDR2 are LNHDA and SQIVND (reference sequence). Trimming removed 10 bases from V and 2 bases from J, with 12 bases in between. The CDR3 region is CATGGAGNQPQHF. In DNA form, the CDR3 reads TGTGCCACCGGTGGTGCGGGCAATCAGCCCCAGCATTTT.

This chain uses TRBV5-1 with TRBJ2-7, with 9 bases that match TRBD1. Losses at the gene ends were 6 bases for V and 7 bases for J; bases not matched to a gene: 11. CDR3 size: 14 residues. Germline CDR1 is SGHRS and CDR2 is YFSETQ. CDR3 amino acids: CASTPGQGRQEQYF. The CDR3 DNA follows: TGCGCCAGCACACCGGGACAGGGTCGACAGGAGCAGTACTTC.

The chain is built from TRBV28 and TRBJ2-7, with D unresolved. This CDR3 region has 16 residues. CDR1 MDHEN and CDR2 SYDVKM come from the germline V gene. V was pared by 4 bases and J by 1 base, with 17 bases between. CDR3 sequence reads: CASSSPIRLASYEQYF. The CDR3 coding sequence is TGTGCCAGCAGTTCCCCGATTCGATTAGCTTCCTACGAGCAGTACTTC. The full variable domain, its missing parts supplied by reference TRBV28 and TRBJ2-7, is DVKVTQSSRYLVKRTGEKVFLECVQDMDHENMFWYRQDPGLGLRLIYFSYDVKMKEKGDIPEGYSVSREKKERFSLILESASTNQTSMYLCASSSPIRLASYEQYFGPGTRLTVT.

The chain links TRBV30 to TRBJ1-4; 12 nucleotides match TRBD1. The CDR3 loop spans 15 amino acids. The V segment lost 3 bases and the J segment 7 bases; nucleotides outside the gene matches: 6. Germline CDR1 GTSNPN, CDR2 SVGIG (reference sequence). The CDR3 DNA is TGTGCCTGGAGCTCCGGGACAGGGGGCTCTGAAAAACTGTTTTTT. It codes for CAWSSGTGGSEKLFF. The whole variable domain, filled in from reference TRBV30 and TRBJ1-4, reads SQTIHQWPATLVQPVGSPLSLECTVEGTSNPNLYWYRQAAGRGLQLLFYSVGIGQISSEVPQNLSASRPQDRQFILSSKKLLLSDSGFYLCAWSSGTGGSEKLFFGSGTQLSVL.

A single count supports this clone. The V gene is TRBV27, the J gene TRBJ2-1, with TRBD2 matching over 7 bases. The CDR3 sequence is 17 residues long. Germline assignment: CDR1 MNHEY and CDR2 SMNVEV (reference sequence). Trimming cost V 10 bases and J 7 bases; bases outside gene matches: 22. The CDR3 sequence is CAKPGLRGSGRRNEQFF. CDR3 bases: TGTGCCAAGCCCGGGCTACGGGGTAGCGGGCGGCGGAATGAGCAGTTCTTC.

V and J are TRBV19 and TRBJ1-1, with TRBD1 as a possible D gene (5 bases). The germline V and J ends were trimmed by 3 bases and 5 bases, with 16 bases remaining between them. This CDR3 contains 15 residues. Germline V gene lookup returns CDR1 LNHDA and CDR2 SQIVND (reference sequence). CDR3 sequence: CASSIMTDGGTEAFF. The DNA of the CDR3 is TGTGCCAGTAGTATTATGACGGACGGGGGTACTGAAGCTTTCTTT.

The chain joins TRBV7-8 to TRBJ1-2; weak D call: TRBD1 (6 bases). The germline CDR1 and CDR2 sequences are SGHVS and FQNEAQ. CDR3 length equals 13 residues. V lost 5 bases to trimming and J lost 2 bases, with 9 bases between them. The CDR3 loop is CASSTTGNYGYTF. In DNA, the CDR3 is TGTGCCAGCAGCACAACAGGGAACTATGGCTACACCTTC.

This clone was recorded a few times. This chain links TRBV10-3 with TRBJ1-1; TRBD1 agrees at 7 bases. This CDR3 has 14 residues. With 10 bases clipped from V and 1 base from J, the junction kept 9 bases outside the gene matches. Germline values: CDR1 ENHRY, CDR2 SYGVKD. CDR3 DNA sequence: TGTGCCACCCGCCGGGACAGCGGGAACACTGAAGCTTTCTTT. It specifies CATRRDSGNTEAFF.

V is TRBV24-1 and J is TRBJ1-1, with TRBD1 identical over 11 bases. Losses at the gene ends were 4 bases for V and 1 base for J; bases not matched to a gene: 4. The CDR3 is 16 amino acids. Germline V gene data show CDR1 as KGHDR and CDR2 as SFDVKD. The CDR3 DNA reads TGTGCCACCAGTGACGGACAGGGGGCTGGGAACACTGAAGCTTTCTTT. Protein product: CATSDGQGAGNTEAFF.

V gene TRBV29-1 combines with J gene TRBJ1-5; D possibly corresponds to TRBD1 (5 bases). The germline V and J ends were trimmed by 6 bases and 5 bases, with 17 bases remaining between them. The CDR3 covers 14 residues. Germline CDR1 reads SQVTM; CDR2 reads ANQGSEA. Here the CDR3 reads CSVALGGSDQPQHF. The CDR3, as DNA: TGCAGCGTGGCGCTCGGGGGTTCGGATCAGCCCCAGCATTTT.

The chain links TRBV28 to TRBJ2-7; possibly TRBD2 for D (7 bases). V was clipped by 7 bases and J by 0 bases, with 13 bases between them. Germline assignment: CDR1 MDHEN and CDR2 SYDVKM. The CDR3 length is 14 residues. The CDR3 nucleotides are TGTGCCAGCACGTCGGGGGGCAGCTCCTACGAGCAGTACTTC. It translates to CASTSGGSSYEQYF.

J is TRBJ2-2 and V is TRBV7-6; D possibly corresponds to TRBD1 (5 bases). The ends were cut back, 0 bases at V and 5 bases at J, with 13 bases in the middle. This CDR3 comprises 16 residues. The germline V gene has CDR1 SGHVS and CDR2 FNYEAQ. CDR3 sequence (DNA): TGTGCCAGCAGCTTAGCGGGGTCAGGGATAACCGGGGAGCTGTTTTTT. Its translation: CASSLAGSGITGELFF.

The chain carries TRBV19 and TRBJ2-1; 13 bases match TRBD2. The CDR3 totals 19 residues. V lost 5 bases and J lost 7; bases outside the gene matches: 17. CDR1 is LNHDA, CDR2 SQIVND, per germline (reference sequence). The CDR3 loop is CASSPWTSGSLLGGNEQFF. CDR3 nucleotide sequence: TGTGCCAGTAGTCCCTGGACTAGCGGGAGTTTGTTAGGGGGGAATGAGCAGTTCTTC.

V and J are TRBV27 and TRBJ2-1; 9 nucleotides match TRBD2. The CDR3 is made up of 16 amino acids. In germline, CDR1 is MNHEY, CDR2 SMNVEV (reference sequence). V dropped 3 bases and J dropped 4; count of bases not matched to a gene: 7. This chain's CDR3 is CASSFGGRAGYNEQFF. CDR3 sequence (DNA): TGTGCCAGCAGTTTCGGCGGGAGGGCCGGTTACAATGAGCAGTTCTTC.

The rearrangement joins TRBV11-3 to TRBJ1-1; D unresolved. CDR3 length: 13 residues. Trimming pared 6 bases from V and 3 bases from J, leaving 11 bases between. Germline-derived CDR1 and CDR2 are SGHNT and YENEEA. CDR3 coding DNA: TGTGCCAGCAGTCCCGGTGAGCACACTGAAGCTTTCTTT. Its translation is CASSPGEHTEAFF.

The rearrangement uses TRBV5-1 and TRBJ2-3; perhaps TRBD2 as D (7 bases). CDR1 and CDR2 (germline): SGHRS, YFSETQ. CDR3 length equals 15 residues. V lost 6 bases, J lost 3 bases, and 17 bases lay in between. CDR3 protein: CASIRGAGETDTQYF. The CDR3 nucleotides read TGCGCCAGCATCCGGGGGGCGGGGGAGACAGATACGCAGTATTTT.

V and J are TRBV28 and TRBJ2-7, with 9 bases fitting TRBD1. Germline V gene sequence: CDR1 MDHEN, CDR2 SYDVKM. Trimming took 5 bases from V and 1 from J; bases not matched to a gene: 6. The CDR3 contains 15 residues. The CDR3 coding sequence is TGTGCCAGCAGTCTACCGGGACAGGGATCCTACGAGCAGTACTTC. It specifies CASSLPGQGSYEQYF.

There are a few counts of this clone. The gene calls are TRBV2 and TRBJ2-7, with D perhaps TRBD2 (6 bases). The germline V and J ends were trimmed by 2 bases and 5 bases, with 7 bases remaining between them. Per germline, CDR1 SNHLY and CDR2 FYNNEI. The CDR3 length is 12 residues. This CDR3 reads CASSEWGDEQYF. The DNA of the CDR3 is TGTGCCAGCAGTGAATGGGGGGACGAGCAGTACTTC.

The chain couples TRBV6-2 or TRBV6-3 to TRBJ1-1, with D maybe TRBD1 (6 bases). CDR3 length equals 13 residues. The V end was cut by 6 bases, the J end by 2 bases, with 10 bases between. Germline assignment: CDR1 MNHEY and CDR2 SVGEGT. The CDR3 region is CASSNRVNTEAFF. In DNA, the CDR3 is TGTGCCAGCAGCAACAGGGTCAACACTGAAGCTTTCTTT.

This clone was detected only a few times. V gene TRBV19 combines with J gene TRBJ1-5, with D possibly being TRBD1 (6 bases). V was clipped by 7 bases and J by 4 bases, with 14 bases between them. Germline V gene data show CDR1 as LNHDA and CDR2 as SQIVND (reference sequence). The CDR3 is 14 amino acids. Here the CDR3 reads CASTRTQGNQPQHF. CDR3 DNA sequence: TGTGCCAGTACCCGTACCCAGGGGAATCAGCCCCAGCATTTT.

The chain carries TRBV4-1 and TRBJ2-1; D call uncertain. With 3 bases removed from V and 3 bases from J, the gap between germline ends came to 6 bases. This CDR3 is 13 amino acids long. The germline gives CDR1 MGHRA, CDR2 YSYEKL. The CDR3 here is CASSHLDYNEQFF. Here the CDR3 DNA reads TGCGCCAGCAGCCATTTAGACTACAATGAGCAGTTCTTC.

The chain recombines TRBV4-2 with TRBJ2-3; TRBD2 aligns across 10 bases. The ends lost 5 bases at V and 3 bases at J; junction bases unmatched: 5. Germline loops: CDR1 LGHNA, CDR2 YNFKEQ. The length of the CDR3 is 15 residues. The CDR3 here is CASSLAGGVTDTQYF. The CDR3 bases are TGTGCCAGCAGCTTAGCGGGAGGTGTGACAGATACGCAGTATTTT.

The chain combines TRBV9 with TRBJ2-1; D gene ambiguous. The CDR3 extends over 13 amino acids. Trimming shortened V by 0 bases and J by 6 bases, and 7 bases separated the two germline ends. Per the germline V gene, CDR1 is SGDLS and CDR2 is YYNGEE. The CDR3 reads CASSVATGNEQFF. In nucleotides, the CDR3 is TGTGCCAGCAGCGTAGCTACTGGCAATGAGCAGTTCTTC.

In DNA form, the CDR3 reads TGTGCCAGTAGAAGACAGGGCTCGAGCACAGATACGCAGTATTTT. Its translation is CASRRQGSSTDTQYF. The gene calls are TRBV19 and TRBJ2-3; 7 positions match TRBD1. Germline trimming cut 6 bases from V and 0 bases from J; bases unmatched to any gene: 6. This CDR3 has 15 residues. Per germline, CDR1 LNHDA and CDR2 SQIVND (reference sequence).

The chain recombines TRBV5-8 with TRBJ2-3; D gene unclear. CDR1 is SGHTS and CDR2 is YDEGEE in the germline V gene. Trimming left V 0 bases short and J 11 bases short, with 10 bases between. This CDR3 is built from 12 residues. In DNA form, the CDR3 reads TGTGCCAGCAGCTTGGAAACGACGGGGCAGTATTTT. Translation: CASSLETTGQYF.

The chain employs TRBV10-2 and TRBJ2-2; D is unclear. Trimming shortened V by 7 bases and J by 6 bases, and 12 bases separated the two germline ends. The CDR3 is 13 amino acids. Germline V gene lookup returns CDR1 WSHSY and CDR2 SAAADI. The CDR3 is CASKSRMAGELFF. DNA of the CDR3: TGCGCCAGCAAATCGAGAATGGCCGGGGAGCTGTTTTTT.

The chain carries TRBV7-7 and TRBJ2-7; 8 bases agree with TRBD1. There are 13 residues in the CDR3. Germline values: CDR1 SSHAT, CDR2 FNYEAQ (reference sequence). The V and J ends lost 5 bases and 6 bases, in that order; junction bases with no gene match: 6. CDR3 coding DNA: TGTGCCAGCAGCCCAGACAGGGGACGCGAGCAGTACTTC. Protein: CASSPDRGREQYF. Complete variable domain (other parts from reference TRBV7-7 and TRBJ2-7): GAGVSQSPRYKVTKRGQDVTLRCDPISSHATLYWYQQALGQGPEFLTYFNYEAQPDKSGLPSDRFSAERPEGSISTLTIQRTEQRDSAMYRCASSPDRGREQYFGPGTRLTVT.

This chain connects TRBV3-1 (or the pseudogene TRBV3-2) to TRBJ2-7; 9 positions match TRBD2. V was pared by 0 bases and J by 6 bases, with 3 bases of the junction left unmatched. CDR3 length equals 14 residues. Germline CDR1 LGHDT, CDR2 YNNKEL (reference sequence). CDR3 amino acids: CASSQDRGLAEQYF. CDR3 bases: TGTGCCAGCAGCCAAGATCGGGGACTAGCCGAGCAGTACTTC.